This T cell receptor (beta chain) is drawn from a study of Ad26.COV2.S vaccination and SARS-CoV-2 variants. The repertoire was sequenced with immunoSEQ multiplex PCR; TCRdb's copy has only in-frame clones and lacks some. The sample contains a few hundred thousand clones, 70% to 90% of which appear only once. The CDR3 covers 14 residues. V was clipped by 4 bases and J by 2 bases, with 13 bases between them. Germline-derived CDR1 and CDR2 are SGDLS and YYNGEE. Treatment defined: approximately 18 received Ad26.COV2.S at low or high dose, single or two shots; a few received placebo; per-sample allocation not given. Following the first vaccine or placebo injection, samples were taken on day 63. Expressing Wuhan-strain SARS-CoV-2 spike, an Ad26 vector served as the vaccine.

The rearrangement uses TRBV9 and TRBJ2-7; tentatively, D is TRBD1 (5 bases). The specimen comprised peripheral blood, sampled in a trial of Ad26.COV2.S vaccine versus placebo. The TCR originated in a person aged 18-65 years who received the Ad26.COV2.S COVID-19 vaccine or a placebo. CDR3 loop: CASSSQTAPYEQYF. The DNA for the CDR3 is TGTGCCAGCAGCTCCCAGACAGCTCCCTACGAGCAGTACTTC.